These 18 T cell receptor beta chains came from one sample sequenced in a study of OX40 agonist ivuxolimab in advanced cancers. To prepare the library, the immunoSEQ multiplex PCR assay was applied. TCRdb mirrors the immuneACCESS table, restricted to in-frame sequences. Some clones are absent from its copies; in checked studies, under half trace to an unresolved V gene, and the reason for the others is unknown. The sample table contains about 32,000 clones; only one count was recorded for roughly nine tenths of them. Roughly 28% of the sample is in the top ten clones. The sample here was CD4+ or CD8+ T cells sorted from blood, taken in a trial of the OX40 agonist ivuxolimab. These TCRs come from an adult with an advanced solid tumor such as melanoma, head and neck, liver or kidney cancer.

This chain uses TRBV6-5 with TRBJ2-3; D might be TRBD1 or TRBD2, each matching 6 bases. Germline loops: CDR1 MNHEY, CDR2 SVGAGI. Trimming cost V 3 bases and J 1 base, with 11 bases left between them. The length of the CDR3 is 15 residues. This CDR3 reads CASSYGGGGTDTQYF. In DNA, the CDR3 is TGTGCCAGCAGTTATGGGGGCGGGGGCACAGATACGCAGTATTTT.

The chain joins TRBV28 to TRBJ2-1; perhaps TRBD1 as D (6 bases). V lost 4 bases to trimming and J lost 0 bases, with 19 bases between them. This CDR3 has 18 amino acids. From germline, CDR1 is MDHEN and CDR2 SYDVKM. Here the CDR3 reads CASSSGLSGAISYNEQFF. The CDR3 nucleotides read TGTGCCAGCAGTTCGGGCCTTTCAGGGGCCATCTCCTACAATGAGCAGTTCTTC.

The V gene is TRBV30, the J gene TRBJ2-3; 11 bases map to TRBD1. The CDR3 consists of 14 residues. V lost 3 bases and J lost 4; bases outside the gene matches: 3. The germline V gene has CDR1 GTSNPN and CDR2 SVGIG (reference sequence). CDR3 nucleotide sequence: TGTGCCTGGAGGGACAGGGGGCTGGCAGATACGCAGTATTTT. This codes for CAWRDRGLADTQYF.

The CDR3 DNA reads TGTGCCAGTAGTATAGCGGGGTACAATGAGCAGTTCTTC. Encoded protein: CASSIAGYNEQFF. The chain uses TRBV19 and TRBJ2-1; a weak D match, TRBD2 (5 bases). Germline CDR1 reads LNHDA; CDR2 reads SQIVND (reference sequence). V dropped 1 base and J dropped 4 bases, with 5 bases sitting between them. The CDR3 has 13 residues.

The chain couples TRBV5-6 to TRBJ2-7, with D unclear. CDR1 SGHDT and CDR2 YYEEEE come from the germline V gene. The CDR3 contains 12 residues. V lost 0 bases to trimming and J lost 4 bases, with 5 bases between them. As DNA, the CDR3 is TGTGCCAGCAGCTTGGGGGCTTACGAGCAGTACTTC. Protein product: CASSLGAYEQYF.

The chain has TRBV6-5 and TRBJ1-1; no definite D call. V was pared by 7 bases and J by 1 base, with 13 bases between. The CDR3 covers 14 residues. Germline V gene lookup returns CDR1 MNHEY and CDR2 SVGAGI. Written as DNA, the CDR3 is TGTGCCAGCACCGTGACACCGGGGAACACTGAAGCTTTCTTT. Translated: CASTVTPGNTEAFF.

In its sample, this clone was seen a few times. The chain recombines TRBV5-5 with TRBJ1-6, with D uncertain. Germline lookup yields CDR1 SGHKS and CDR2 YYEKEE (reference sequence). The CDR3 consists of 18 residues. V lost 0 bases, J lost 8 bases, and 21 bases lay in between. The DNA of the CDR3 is TGTGCCAGCAGCTTGGGGTTCCCCGACAACACCGGCTATTCACCCCTCCACTTT. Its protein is CASSLGFPDNTGYSPLHF. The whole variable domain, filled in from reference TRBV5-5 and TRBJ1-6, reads DAGVTQSPTHLIKTRGQQVTLRCSPISGHKSVSWYQQVLGQGPQFIFQYYEKEERGRGNFPDRFSARQFPNYSSELNVNALLLGDSALYLCASSLGFPDNTGYSPLHFGNGTRLTVT.

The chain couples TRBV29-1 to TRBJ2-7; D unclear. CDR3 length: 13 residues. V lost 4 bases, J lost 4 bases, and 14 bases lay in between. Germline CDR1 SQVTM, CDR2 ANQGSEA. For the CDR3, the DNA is TGCAGCGTTGTAAACCCCGACAAGTACGAGCAGTACTTC. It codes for CSVVNPDKYEQYF.

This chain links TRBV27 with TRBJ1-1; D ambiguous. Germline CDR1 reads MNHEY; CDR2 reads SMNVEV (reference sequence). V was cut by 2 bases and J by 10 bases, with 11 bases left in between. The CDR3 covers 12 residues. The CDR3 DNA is TGTGCCAGCAGTTTACCCATACCCCCAGCTTTCTTT. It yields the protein CASSLPIPPAFF.

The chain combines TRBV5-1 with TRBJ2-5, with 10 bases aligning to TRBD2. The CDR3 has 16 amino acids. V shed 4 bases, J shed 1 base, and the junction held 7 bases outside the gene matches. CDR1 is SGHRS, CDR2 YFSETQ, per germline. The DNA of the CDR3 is TGCGCCAGCAGCACCGGACTAGCGGTCCCCCAAGAGACCCAGTACTTC. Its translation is CASSTGLAVPQETQYF.

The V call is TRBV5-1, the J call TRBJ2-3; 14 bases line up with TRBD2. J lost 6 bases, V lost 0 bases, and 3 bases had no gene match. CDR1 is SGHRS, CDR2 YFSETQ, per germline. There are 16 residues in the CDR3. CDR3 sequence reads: CASSLAGLAGGDTQYF. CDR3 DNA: TGCGCCAGCAGCTTGGCCGGACTAGCGGGGGGTGATACGCAGTATTTT.

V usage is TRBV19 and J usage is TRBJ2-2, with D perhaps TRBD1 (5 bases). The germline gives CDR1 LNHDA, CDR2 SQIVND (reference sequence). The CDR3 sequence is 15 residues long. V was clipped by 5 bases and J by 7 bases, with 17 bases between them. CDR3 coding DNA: TGTGCCAGTAGTGTTCCCGCAGGGTTTCACGGGGAGCTGTTTTTT. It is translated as CASSVPAGFHGELFF.

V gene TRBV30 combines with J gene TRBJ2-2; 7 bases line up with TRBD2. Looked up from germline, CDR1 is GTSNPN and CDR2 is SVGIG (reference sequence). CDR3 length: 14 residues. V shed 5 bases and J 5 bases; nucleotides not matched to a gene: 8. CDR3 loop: CAWCAGVGTGELFF. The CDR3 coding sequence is TGTGCCTGGTGTGCGGGGGTCGGGACCGGGGAGCTGTTTTTT.

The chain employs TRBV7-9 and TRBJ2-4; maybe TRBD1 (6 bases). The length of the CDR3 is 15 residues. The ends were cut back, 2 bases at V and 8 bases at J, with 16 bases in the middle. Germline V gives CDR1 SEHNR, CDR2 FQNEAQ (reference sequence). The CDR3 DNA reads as TGTGCCAGCAGCTTAATGTCAACCAGGGGTTACATTCAGTACTTC. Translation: CASSLMSTRGYIQYF.

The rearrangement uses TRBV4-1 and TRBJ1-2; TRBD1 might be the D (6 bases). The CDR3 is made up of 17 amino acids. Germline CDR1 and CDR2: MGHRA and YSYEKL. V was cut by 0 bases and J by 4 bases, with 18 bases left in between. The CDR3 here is CASSQEFPEGGGYGYTF. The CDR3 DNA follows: TGCGCCAGCAGCCAAGAATTCCCGGAGGGGGGAGGCTATGGCTACACCTTC.

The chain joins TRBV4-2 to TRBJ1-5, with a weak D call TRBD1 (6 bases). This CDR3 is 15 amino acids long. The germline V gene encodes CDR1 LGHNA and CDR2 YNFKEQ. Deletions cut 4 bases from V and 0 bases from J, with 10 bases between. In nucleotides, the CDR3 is TGTGCCAGCAGCCCTAGACAGGATAGCAATCAGCCCCAGCATTTT. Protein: CASSPRQDSNQPQHF.

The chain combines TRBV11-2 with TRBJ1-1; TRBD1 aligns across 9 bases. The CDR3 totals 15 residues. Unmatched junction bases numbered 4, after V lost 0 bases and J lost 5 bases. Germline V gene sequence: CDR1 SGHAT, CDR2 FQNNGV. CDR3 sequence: CASSLDSGQGTEAFF. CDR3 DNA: TGTGCCAGCAGCTTAGATTCCGGACAGGGGACTGAAGCTTTCTTT.

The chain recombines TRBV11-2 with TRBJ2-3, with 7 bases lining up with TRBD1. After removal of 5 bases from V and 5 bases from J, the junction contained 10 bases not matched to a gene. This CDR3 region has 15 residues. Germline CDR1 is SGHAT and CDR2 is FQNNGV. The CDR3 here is CASSHTGDGKDTQYF. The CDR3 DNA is TGTGCCAGCAGCCACACAGGGGACGGAAAAGATACGCAGTATTTT. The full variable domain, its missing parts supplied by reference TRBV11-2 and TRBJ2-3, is EAGVAQSPRYKIIEKRQSVAFWCNPISGHATLYWYQQILGQGPKLLIQFQNNGVVDDSQLPKDRFSAERLKGVDSTLKIQPAKLEDSAVYLCASSHTGDGKDTQYFGPGTRLTVL.